The 14 T cell receptor beta chains given below trace back to one sample, sequenced in a study of blood T cell repertoires in COVID-19. Data came from immunoSEQ multiplex PCR; TCRdb stores just in-frame clones and leaves some out. The table records about 89,000 clones, around three quarters of them present only once. Source material: peripheral blood. These receptors were taken from a human donor in a cohort sampled during active COVID-19.

The chain combines TRBV9 with TRBJ2-2, with a weak D call TRBD2 (6 bases). This CDR3 spans 16 amino acids. CDR1 and CDR2 (germline): SGDLS, YYNGEE. The ends were cut back, 0 bases at V and 2 bases at J, with 11 bases in the middle. CDR3 in amino acids: CASSVGGSGNTGELFF. The CDR3 nucleotides are TGTGCCAGCAGCGTAGGTGGTAGCGGCAACACCGGGGAGCTGTTTTTT.

This chain joins TRBV28 and TRBJ2-7; perhaps TRBD1 as D (6 bases). Deletions cut 6 bases from V and 3 bases from J, with 9 bases between. The CDR3 is 12 amino acids. Germline CDR1 and CDR2: MDHEN and SYDVKM. The CDR3 DNA reads TGTGCCAGCAGCGTACAGGGCTACGAGCAGTACTTC. Amino acids: CASSVQGYEQYF.

A single count supports this clone. The V gene is TRBV6-2 or TRBV6-3, the J gene TRBJ2-7; D might be TRBD2 (5 bases). Germline-derived CDR1 and CDR2 are MNHEY and SVGEGT. The V end lost 0 bases, the J end lost 4 bases, and 10 bases lay between the germline ends. The CDR3 covers 14 residues. DNA of the CDR3: TGTGCCAGCAGTTACTCGAGAGGGTCTTACGAGCAGTACTTC. Protein: CASSYSRGSYEQYF.

The chain combines TRBV7-9 with TRBJ2-2; D not certain. CDR1 is SEHNR and CDR2 is FQNEAQ in the germline V gene (reference sequence). The CDR3 loop spans 14 amino acids. V lost 5 bases to trimming and J lost 1 base, with 8 bases between them. For the CDR3, the DNA is TGTGCCAGCAGCCCCTCTAGGAACACCGGGGAGCTGTTTTTT. It yields the protein CASSPSRNTGELFF.

The gene calls are TRBV4-3 and TRBJ2-2; 13 bases map to TRBD2. Unmatched junction bases numbered 7, after V lost 1 base and J lost 2 bases. CDR1 and CDR2 from the germline V gene are LGHNA and YSLEER. This CDR3 has 19 amino acids. The chain's CDR3 is CASSQGLGTSGINTGELFF. The CDR3 DNA reads as TGCGCCAGCAGCCAAGGACTTGGGACTAGCGGGATTAACACCGGGGAGCTGTTTTTT.

CDR3 amino acids: CASSPGHYEQYF. Written as DNA, the CDR3 is TGTGCCAGCAGCCCCGGACATTACGAGCAGTACTTC. The chain has TRBV6-5 and TRBJ2-7; D may be TRBD1 (5 bases). The CDR3 extends over 12 amino acids. Trimming cost V 6 bases and J 4 bases, with 10 bases left between them. Germline loops: CDR1 MNHEY, CDR2 SVGAGI.

The chain carries TRBV5-8 and TRBJ2-5, with 13 bases matching TRBD2. This CDR3 has 14 amino acids. V was clipped by 4 bases and J by 6 bases; unmatched bases: 3. Germline CDR1 SGHTS, CDR2 YDEGEE. The CDR3 here is CASSRTSGRQTQYF. DNA for the CDR3: TGTGCCAGCAGCCGGACTAGCGGGAGACAGACCCAGTACTTC.

This clone was seen just once. Written as DNA, the CDR3 is TGTGCCAGCTCAGGGGGACTAGCCTTGGGTGAGCAGTTCTTC. Its translation: CASSGGLALGEQFF. The chain is built from TRBV18 and TRBJ2-1, with 9 nucleotides matching TRBD2. J was trimmed by 9 bases and V by 5 bases; bases with no gene match: 8. Germline-derived CDR1 and CDR2 are KGHSH and LQKENI. This CDR3 is built from 14 residues.

The CDR3 sequence is CATSDLAGAYNEQFF. CDR3 bases: TGTGCCACCAGTGACCTAGCGGGAGCCTACAATGAGCAGTTCTTC. The chain couples TRBV24-1 to TRBJ2-1; 10 nucleotides agree with TRBD2. J gave up 2 bases and V 4 bases, and 1 base lay outside the gene matches. The CDR3 is 15 residues long. Looked up from germline, CDR1 is KGHDR and CDR2 is SFDVKD.

V and J are TRBV5-4 and TRBJ2-1, with 7 bases that match TRBD2. CDR3 length: 15 residues. Germline V lookup: CDR1 SGHNT, CDR2 YYREEE (reference sequence). The junction had 8 bases not matched to a gene; V was cut back by 2 bases and J by 6 bases. Written as DNA, the CDR3 is TGTGCCAGCAGCTTCAGCGGGACTCCTCTCAATGAGCAGTTCTTC. It yields the protein CASSFSGTPLNEQFF.

The chain uses TRBV5-8 and TRBJ2-3; 10 positions match TRBD2. CDR1 and CDR2 from the germline V gene are SGHTS and YDEGEE. V trimming: 3 bases; J trimming: 4 bases; junction bases outside the gene matches: 8. CDR3 length: 16 residues. The CDR3: CASSSILAGDPDTQYF. In DNA, the CDR3 is TGTGCCAGCAGCTCCATCCTAGCGGGAGATCCAGATACGCAGTATTTT. Looking up the rest from reference TRBV5-8 and TRBJ2-3 gives the full variable domain: EAGVTQSPTHLIKTRGQQATLRCSPISGHTSVYWYQQALGLGLQFLLWYDEGEERNRGNFPPRFSGRQFPNYSSELNVNALELEDSALYLCASSSILAGDPDTQYFGPGTRLTVL.

The CDR3 DNA is TGTGCCAGCAGTCCAACAGGGAACTATGGCTACACCTTC. Its translation is CASSPTGNYGYTF. The V call is TRBV11-2, the J call TRBJ1-2; maybe TRBD1 (6 bases). Trimming cost V 6 bases and J 2 bases, with 10 bases left between them. In germline, CDR1 is SGHAT, CDR2 FQNNGV. The CDR3 runs to 13 residues.

This sequence joins TRBV27 and TRBJ1-5; possible D gene TRBD1, 5 bases. Germline V gives CDR1 MNHEY, CDR2 SMNVEV (reference sequence). The ends were cut back, 2 bases at V and 7 bases at J, with 15 bases in the middle. This CDR3 contains 15 residues. The CDR3: CASSLVTGEGQPQHF. The DNA of the CDR3 is TGTGCCAGCAGTTTAGTCACGGGGGAAGGGCAGCCCCAGCATTTT.

This clone appeared once. CDR3 protein: CASSDSSAKNIQYF. The CDR3 DNA follows: TGTGCCAGCAGTGACAGTTCGGCCAAAAACATTCAGTACTTC. The V gene is TRBV9, the J gene TRBJ2-4, with D tentatively TRBD1 (5 bases). Germline V gives CDR1 SGDLS, CDR2 YYNGEE. CDR3 length: 14 residues. V was trimmed by 5 bases and J by 1 base, leaving 10 bases between them.